This TCR beta chain was captured by sequencing in a study of low-dose radiotherapy and immunotherapy resistance in tumors. Study information: Ipilimumab 1 mg/kg every six weeks, together with nivolumab 240 mg every two weeks, was given intravenously to patients.

This clonotype occurred many times. Time point: before trial treatment. Germline V gene lookup returns CDR1 SGHRS and CDR2 YFSETQ. The CDR3 totals 14 residues. Losses at the gene ends were 3 bases for V and 3 bases for J; bases not matched to a gene: 3. Gene-specific TRAV and TRBV primers were used for first-strand cDNA, covering alpha and beta chains. With a constant-region primer and a V-primer adapter, TCRs were subjected to 20 PCR cycles of amplification. Via MiXCR, TCRdb re-called the reads, giving one row per CDR3 protein. Here the sample spans fewer than 90,000 distinct CDR3 sequences, around 31% being singletons.

The chain combines TRBV5-1 with TRBJ2-1; 7 positions agree with TRBD1. This TCR came from a female donor with ovarian cancer. The material was PBMCs, obtained before treatment. This CDR3 reads CASSSQGDYNEQFF. The CDR3, as DNA: TGCGCCAGCAGCTCCCAGGGGGACTACAATGAGCAGTTCTTC.